These 9 T cell receptor beta chains were all obtained from the same sample, sequenced in a study of long-term antiretroviral therapy in people with HIV. They ran version v3.0 of the immunoSEQ assay at survey level. The protocol was immunoSEQ multiplex PCR, while the TCRdb copy is restricted to in-frame clones and leaves out a portion. The sample yields about 11,000 clones, approximately 82% seen once. The specimen was unsorted PBMCs, collected 1.2 years after starting antiretroviral therapy. Every receptor here comes from a man between 40 and 49 years old with HIV.

The gene calls are TRBV11-3 and TRBJ2-1; 7 positions agree with TRBD1. V dropped 5 bases and J dropped 6; count of bases not matched to a gene: 4. The CDR3 runs 13 residues. From germline, CDR1 is SGHNT and CDR2 YENEEA. The chain's CDR3 is CASSIPGGNEQFF. The CDR3 nucleotides read TGTGCCAGCAGCATCCCAGGGGGCAATGAGCAGTTCTTC.

This clone was counted between two and nine times. The chain is built from TRBV4-1 and TRBJ2-7, with D possibly matching TRBD1 (7 bases). Germline lookup yields CDR1 MGHRA and CDR2 YSYEKL. V lost 3 bases and J lost 3, with 18 bases in between. CDR3 length: 16 residues. The CDR3 nucleotides read TGCGCCAGCAGCCAGGCGGGGACAGTCTCGGGCTACGAGCAGTACTTC. Translation: CASSQAGTVSGYEQYF.

The V gene is TRBV6-1, the J gene TRBJ1-4; TRBD1 might be the D (5 bases). Germline V CDR1 and CDR2: MNHNS, SASEGT. The CDR3 contains 15 residues. The V gene lost 10 bases and the J gene lost 0 bases, with 15 bases spanning the gap. In DNA form, the CDR3 reads TGTGCCACTTCGACAGTGCCAGCAACTAATGAAAAACTGTTTTTT. This codes for CATSTVPATNEKLFF.

This clone was seen more than once but under ten times. The genes are TRBV7-6 and TRBJ1-5; D is unresolved. CDR3 length: 14 residues. Germline CDR1 is SGHVS and CDR2 is FNYEAQ. V was cut by 5 bases and J by 7 bases, with 15 bases left in between. The CDR3 loop is CASSPLPGEQPQHF. The CDR3 DNA sequence: TGTGCCAGCAGCCCCCTCCCCGGGGAACAGCCCCAGCATTTT. Looking up the rest from reference TRBV7-6 and TRBJ1-5 gives the full variable domain: GAGVSQSPRYKVTKRGQDVALRCDPISGHVSLYWYRQALGQGPEFLTYFNYEAQQDKSGLPNDRFSAERPEGSISTLTIQRTEQRDSAMYRCASSPLPGEQPQHFGDGTRLSIL.

This clone was counted between two and nine times. The rearrangement joins TRBV2 to TRBJ2-2; TRBD1 agrees at 10 bases. This CDR3 has 17 amino acids. The junction had 9 bases not matched to a gene; V was cut back by 5 bases and J by 3 bases. The germline V gene encodes CDR1 SNHLY and CDR2 FYNNEI. In DNA, the CDR3 is TGTGCCAGCAGTTGGGATAGGGACAGGGGAGACACCGGGGAGCTGTTTTTT. This translates into CASSWDRDRGDTGELFF.

V and J are TRBV2 and TRBJ2-1; 7 positions match TRBD1. The V gene end was trimmed by 6 bases and the J gene end by 8 bases; junction bases not matched to a gene: 4. Germline assignment: CDR1 SNHLY and CDR2 FYNNEI. The CDR3 is made up of 12 amino acids. Here the CDR3 DNA reads TGTGCCAGCAGGAAGGGACAGTATGAGCAGTTCTTC. This sequence encodes CASRKGQYEQFF.

The V and J genes are TRBV7-6 and TRBJ2-2; 8 bases map to TRBD1. J gave up 4 bases and V 1 base, and 5 bases lay outside the gene matches. The CDR3 is made up of 16 amino acids. Germline V gives CDR1 SGHVS, CDR2 FNYEAQ. Here the CDR3 DNA reads TGTGCCAGCAGCTTAGTCCGAACAGGGGGCACCGGGGAGCTGTTTTTT. Translation: CASSLVRTGGTGELFF.

The chain carries TRBV7-2 and TRBJ1-3; 9 positions agree with TRBD1. CDR1 is SGHTA, CDR2 FQGNSA, per germline. Trimming cost V 5 bases and J 4 bases; bases outside gene matches: 12. This CDR3 is built from 17 residues. CDR3 in DNA: TGTGCCAGCAGCATCGGGGGACAGGGCGTAGGAGGAAACACCATATATTTT. Translated: CASSIGGQGVGGNTIYF.

V is TRBV19 and J is TRBJ2-3; maybe TRBD1 (6 bases). V shed 6 bases and J shed 3 bases, with 16 bases lying between them. The CDR3 extends over 15 amino acids. Looked up from germline, CDR1 is LNHDA and CDR2 is SQIVND (reference sequence). CDR3 in amino acids: CASRFRGVSTDTQYF. CDR3 nucleotides: TGTGCCAGTAGATTCAGGGGTGTTTCTACAGATACGCAGTATTTT.